Presented here are 24 T cell receptor beta chains from one specimen sequenced in a study of response to subunit inactivated influenza vaccine listed by TCRdb under 2018. Libraries were made using RT-PCR. Instrument on record: Illumina HiSeq 2500. The raw public reads went through TCRdb reprocessing: fastp at Q25, MiXCR clone calling, in-frame beta chains kept. Rows are combined by CDR3 protein, so each entry shows the most common genes and DNA. This sample is represented by fewer than 350,000 distinct CDR3 sequences; just over 20% of them were singletons. The top ten constitute around 9.6% of the sample. The sample in question was PBMCs from blood, obtained about 20 months after vaccination. These TCRs come from a man aged 45 to 70 who received an inactivated influenza vaccine. Donor details come from another sample of the same person, matched by shared clones.

This clonotype came up many times. The chain recombines TRBV3-1 with TRBJ1-6, with TRBD1 matching 8 bases. V was pared by 4 bases and J by 7 bases, with 3 bases of the junction left unmatched. The CDR3 runs to 14 residues. Per the germline V gene, CDR1 is LGHDT and CDR2 is YNNKEL (reference sequence). The CDR3 bases are TGTGCCAGCAGCCCGCAGGGGGCGAATTCACCCCTCCACTTT. Residues: CASSPQGANSPLHF.

This chain links TRBV19 with TRBJ1-5; D unclear. The CDR3 is made up of 13 amino acids. Germline values: CDR1 LNHDA, CDR2 SQIVND (reference sequence). V was cut by 10 bases and J by 1 base, with 11 bases left in between. The CDR3 sequence is CANTPISNQPQHF. For the CDR3, the DNA is TGTGCCAATACCCCTATCAGCAATCAGCCCCAGCATTTT.

This clonotype was seen only a few times. The rearrangement uses TRBV12-3 or TRBV12-4 and TRBJ2-3, with 7 positions matching TRBD1. V dropped 7 bases and J dropped 2; count of bases not matched to a gene: 6. CDR3 length: 14 residues. The DNA of the CDR3 is TGTGCCAGCACCCTGACAGGGACCACAGATACGCAGTATTTT. Translation: CASTLTGTTDTQYF.

This clonotype was recorded a few times. V and J are TRBV5-5 and TRBJ1-4, with D unresolved. CDR3 size: 15 residues. Trimming removed 1 base at V and 0 bases at J, with 7 bases between. In germline, CDR1 is SGHKS, CDR2 YYEKEE (reference sequence). The CDR3, as DNA: TGTGCCAGCAGCTTGAGGTTCTCAACTAATGAAAAACTGTTTTTT. It encodes CASSLRFSTNEKLFF.

This chain joins TRBV11-2 and TRBJ2-5; D perhaps matches TRBD2 (6 bases). This CDR3 spans 14 amino acids. Germline V gene data show CDR1 as SGHAT and CDR2 as FQNNGV. Trimming removed 6 bases at V and 5 bases at J, with 16 bases between. CDR3: CASSQPREIETQYF. DNA for the CDR3: TGTGCCAGCAGTCAACCACGGGAGATCGAGACCCAGTACTTC.

This clonotype came up many times. The chain is built from TRBV7-2 and TRBJ1-5; D unclear. The CDR3 loop spans 9 amino acids. V shed 7 bases and J shed 5 bases, with 0 bases lying between them. CDR1 and CDR2 from the germline V gene are SGHTA and FQGNSA. The CDR3: CASNQPQHF. CDR3 sequence (DNA): TGTGCCAGCAATCAGCCCCAGCATTTT.

This clonotype was recorded a few times. The rearrangement uses TRBV4-3 and TRBJ1-1; D gene uncertain. V was pared by 2 bases and J by 0 bases, with 10 bases between. This CDR3 contains 15 residues. CDR1 and CDR2 (germline): LGHNA, YSLEER. The CDR3 spells CASSQKTGMNTEAFF. CDR3 coding DNA: TGCGCCAGCAGCCAAAAAACCGGGATGAACACTGAAGCTTTCTTT.

This chain connects TRBV12-3 or TRBV12-4 to TRBJ2-4; either TRBD1 or TRBD2 may fit D (6 bases each). The CDR3 has 17 residues. Between the trimmed V and J ends, which lost 5 bases and 2 bases, there was a span of 19 bases. DNA for the CDR3: TGTGCCAGCAGTCCTAGGGGGTGGGGAGGCCCCAAAAACATTCAGTACTTC. Encoded protein: CASSPRGWGGPKNIQYF.

The chain has TRBV9 and TRBJ1-2; tentative D call: TRBD1 (5 bases). The germline V and J ends were trimmed by 4 bases and 0 bases, with 10 bases remaining between them. This CDR3 has 14 residues. Germline CDR1 and CDR2: SGDLS and YYNGEE. The CDR3 loop is CASSTRESNYGYTF. DNA for the CDR3: TGTGCCAGCAGCACCAGGGAGTCTAACTATGGCTACACCTTC.

The chain joins TRBV28 to TRBJ2-3, with D possibly matching TRBD2 (6 bases). The CDR3 loop spans 14 amino acids. Per the germline V gene, CDR1 is MDHEN and CDR2 is SYDVKM. The ends were cut back, 2 bases at V and 5 bases at J, with 11 bases in the middle. This chain's CDR3 is CASSLGQGLDTQYF. For the CDR3, the DNA is TGTGCCAGCAGTTTAGGGCAGGGACTAGATACGCAGTATTTT.

The chain combines TRBV24-1 with TRBJ2-1, with 7 bases lining up with TRBD2. Germline V lookup: CDR1 KGHDR, CDR2 SFDVKD. The ends lost 0 bases at V and 0 bases at J; junction bases unmatched: 1. The CDR3 loop spans 16 amino acids. The CDR3 DNA reads as TGTGCCACCAGTGATTTGGGCGGGAGCTCCTACAATGAGCAGTTCTTC. As protein: CATSDLGGSSYNEQFF.

V is TRBV2 and J is TRBJ2-3, with TRBD2 matching over 10 bases. The germline CDR1 and CDR2 sequences are SNHLY and FYNNEI. The V gene end was trimmed by 7 bases and the J gene end by 4 bases; junction bases not matched to a gene: 5. The CDR3 runs to 14 residues. CDR3 residues: CASKAGGRPDTQYF. The CDR3 region has the DNA TGTGCCAGCAAAGCGGGGGGGCGTCCAGATACGCAGTATTTT.

Note on this clonotype: Germline and junction disagree at one end, which may indicate a read error. The rearrangement joins TRBV3-1 to TRBJ1-1; D not certain. Germline V gives CDR1 LGHDT, CDR2 YNNKEL (reference sequence). The CDR3 length is 14 residues. The CDR3 nucleotides read TGCGCCAGCAGCCAAGAATATCGGAACACTGAAGCTTTCTTT. Translated: CASSQEYRNTEAFF.

The chain links TRBV9 to TRBJ2-4; D remains ambiguous. This CDR3 has 13 amino acids. Germline lookup yields CDR1 SGDLS and CDR2 YYNGEE. Trimming removed 0 bases from V and 3 bases from J, with 4 bases in between. CDR3 nucleotides: TGTGCCAGCAGCGTAGCCGACAAAAACATTCAGTACTTC. This gives the protein CASSVADKNIQYF.

This clonotype was found many times. This rearrangement joins TRBV20-1 to TRBJ1-2; D is unresolved. Germline V lookup: CDR1 DFQATT, CDR2 SNEGSKA (reference sequence). Trimming left V 6 bases short and J 6 bases short, with 5 bases between. The CDR3 is 9 amino acids. In nucleotides, the CDR3 is TGCAGTGCCACACATGGCTACACCTTC. Translation: CSATHGYTF.

This clonotype was detected many times. The CDR3 coding sequence is TGTGCCAGCAGCTTGGGTCAGGTGGGAATCACTGAAGCTTTCTTT. Translation: CASSLGQVGITEAFF. The chain uses TRBV7-2 and TRBJ1-1; D is undetermined. Germline values: CDR1 SGHTA, CDR2 FQGNSA. V dropped 3 bases and J dropped 4 bases, with 15 bases sitting between them. The CDR3 loop spans 15 amino acids.

This clonotype was counted between two and nine times. The chain is built from TRBV29-1 and TRBJ2-7, with a weak D call TRBD1 (6 bases). This CDR3 has 11 residues. The V end lost 5 bases, the J end lost 2 bases, and 7 bases lay between the germline ends. Germline CDR1 SQVTM, CDR2 ANQGSEA. The CDR3 DNA is TGCAGCGTTTCAGGGGCCTACGAGCAGTACTTC. Residues: CSVSGAYEQYF.

Written as DNA, the CDR3 is TGTGCCAGCAGTACCTGGACTAGCGGAAGCTCCTACGAGCAGTACTTC. Protein product: CASSTWTSGSSYEQYF. The chain couples TRBV6-1 to TRBJ2-7; 10 bases map to TRBD2. The germline V gene has CDR1 MNHNS and CDR2 SASEGT. The CDR3 spans 16 residues. J gave up 0 bases and V 5 bases, and 7 bases lay outside the gene matches.

The V and J genes are TRBV6-1 and TRBJ2-5; 7 bases are a match to TRBD1. The CDR3 covers 18 residues. Trimming at V came to 6 bases and at J to 1 base, leaving 17 bases not matched to a gene. Per germline, CDR1 MNHNS and CDR2 SASEGT. CDR3 bases: TGTGCCAGCAGGGGGACAGTCTCCCCTAAAGGTTTCCAAGAGACCCAGTACTTC. Its protein is CASRGTVSPKGFQETQYF.

The genes are TRBV2 and TRBJ2-1, with a possible D match to TRBD1 (5 bases). The V and J ends lost 10 bases and 0 bases respectively, with 10 bases between them. The CDR3 sequence is 13 residues long. Looked up from germline, CDR1 is SNHLY and CDR2 is FYNNEI. As DNA, the CDR3 is TGTGCCAACGGCCAGGGCTCCTACAATGAGCAGTTCTTC. It yields the protein CANGQGSYNEQFF.

This clonotype showed up just a few times. The chain has TRBV4-2 and TRBJ1-4; D is unclear. V shed 4 bases and J shed 0 bases, with 15 bases lying between them. The CDR3 runs to 17 residues. CDR1 and CDR2 from the germline V gene are LGHNA and YNFKEQ. The CDR3 is CASSLLAGHSTNEKLFF. Written as DNA, the CDR3 is TGTGCCAGCAGCCTCCTGGCCGGGCATTCAACTAATGAAAAACTGTTTTTT.

This clonotype showed up just a few times. V gene TRBV10-3 combines with J gene TRBJ1-1; possible D gene TRBD1, 5 bases. The V end was cut by 8 bases, the J end by 4 bases, with 14 bases between. Germline V gene data show CDR1 as ENHRY and CDR2 as SYGVKD. The CDR3 loop spans 13 amino acids. The CDR3 spells CAISSGWATEAFF. The CDR3 bases are TGTGCCATCTCATCAGGGTGGGCCACTGAAGCTTTCTTT.

This clonotype was counted ten times or more. The V gene is TRBV29-1, the J gene TRBJ2-2; D is uncertain. The CDR3 runs to 13 residues. Germline CDR1 is SQVTM and CDR2 is ANQGSEA. Trimming removed 7 bases from V and 4 bases from J, with 13 bases in between. CDR3 in amino acids: CSATTGSTGELFF. The CDR3 nucleotides are TGCAGCGCTACGACTGGTTCCACCGGGGAGCTGTTTTTT.

This clonotype has more than one count but fewer than ten. This rearrangement joins TRBV7-8 to TRBJ1-4; D uncertain. The germline V gene has CDR1 SGHVS and CDR2 FQNEAQ. V was trimmed by 1 base and J by 4 bases, leaving 7 bases between them. The CDR3 is 14 residues long. The CDR3 sequence is CASSLEGSNEKLFF. Here the CDR3 DNA reads TGTGCCAGCAGCTTAGAAGGCAGTAATGAAAAACTGTTTTTT.